The rows below give T cell receptor beta chains drawn from one sample of a study of vaccination effects on CD4 cells after COVID-19. Antigens of these TCRs are unknown. The data were produced by immunoSEQ multiplex PCR, yet TCRdb's version contains in-frame clones alone and is incomplete. The table includes 64,000 or so clones, around four fifths detected once. This specimen was CD4+ T cells from PBMCs cultured with HCoV-OC43 spike peptides, taken after COVID-19 vaccination. Every receptor here comes from a human donor who received a COVID-19 vaccine. CDR3s leave out the opening cysteine and the closing phenylalanine or tryptophan. Clone size is given for some rows only: seen once, a few or many times, or a class if the clone is expanded.

CDR3aa,v_gene,abundance
ASSLAGGQEKLF,TRBV5-1,.
ASSSGTTKTEQF,TRBV19,once
ASSPTGRETQY,TRBV6-5,.
ASRVYSGELF,TRBV6-5,.
AISEAYRIRDRGNEQF,TRBV10-3,.
ASSTGNNEQF,TRBV19,.
ASSPQGDSYNEQF,TRBV18,.
ASSQDWGNEQF,TRBV3-1/TRBV3-2,.
ASGLVIPVVPAENQPQH,TRBV12-5,.
SVEGTGRTEAF,TRBV29-1,.
ASSQAASSGNTIY,TRBV28,.
ASSQDTGTSYNEQF,TRBV3-1/TRBV3-2,.
AWSSGGTQY,TRBV30,.
ASSLQGVLLNTEAF,TRBV5-1,.
ASIKDWGRDNQPQH,TRBV19,.
ASSQEGRGLQETQY,TRBV4-3,.
ASSLMGQGNEKLF,TRBV7-2,few
SVEALQGLVNYGYT,TRBV29-1,.
ASTFLAGGETQY,TRBV28,.
AISGERNRPEAF,TRBV10-3,.
ASSSRRDKPATNEKLF,TRBV5-6,.
ASSQEVTGRAF,TRBV3-1/TRBV3-2,.
ASSEAWGVEH,TRBV2,.
ASSSTLNRGQGNIQY,TRBV7-8,.
ASSLRRGNEQF,TRBV3-1/TRBV3-2,.